This T cell receptor (beta chain) was identified in a study of T-cell memory formation after mild COVID-19. Turning to the study itself: The two donors had largely donor-specific TCR clusters. Study-wide results and caveats: The CD4+ clones that contracted clustered mainly within CM and EM, and the CD8+ clones concentrated in EMRA. While clones contracting from day 15 to 85 were balanced between CD4 and CD8, later expanders leaned CD4+.

This clonotype was recorded a few times. The antigen is not known. TCRdb passed the 5' RACE reads through MiXCR, listing each CDR3 protein once. In the table there are 55,000 to 80,000 distinct CDR3 sequences, 9.3% of which are singletons. The sample consisted of PBMCs or a T cell subset sorted from them (not recorded which). The TCR originated in a man between 18 and 35 years old who had mild COVID-19 (a few samples of this study predate the infection). Cell type and time point are not known.

The CDR3 spells CASSRPGAEAREQFF. CDR3 nucleotide sequence: TGCGCCAGCAGCCGCCCGGGAGCCGAAGCGAGGGAGCAGTTCTTC. The chain couples TRBV4-3 to TRBJ2-1, with D perhaps TRBD2 (6 bases). This CDR3 contains 15 residues. V was shortened by 4 bases and J by 10 bases, with 20 bases between the two germline ends. In germline, CDR1 is LGHNA, CDR2 YSLEER.